This TCR beta chain appears in the sequencing data of a study of response to subunit inactivated influenza vaccine. Study observations and caveats: Seasonal influenza vaccination, on each occasion, was suggested by the authors to recruit few new T cells.

Regarding this clonotype: Its antigen is currently unknown.

The CDR3 runs 13 residues. The germline gives CDR1 MNHEY, CDR2 SVGEGT. The V gene lost 2 bases and the J gene lost 5 bases, with 8 bases spanning the gap. TCRdb passed the RT-PCR reads through MiXCR, listing each CDR3 protein once. The sample holds over 750,000 distinct CDR3 sequences, over 20% seen once. The sequence was obtained from a man aged 50-60 years who received an inactivated influenza vaccine. Specimen: PBMCs from blood, collected roughly 5 days after vaccination. The rearrangement links TRBV6-2 or TRBV6-3 to TRBJ2-3; possible D gene TRBD1, 5 bases. CDR3 DNA: TGTGCCAGCAGTTACCAGGGAAGAGATACGCAGTATTTT. It yields the protein CASSYQGRDTQYF.